The present TCR beta chain was sequenced within a study of cytomegalovirus exposure and HLA in healthy donors (dated by TCRdb to the late 2010s). The study in broad terms: In an earlier analysis of roughly 500 of the donors, 250 to 350 Gb of sequence data and 120 million or so unique TCR beta sequences from about 179 million T cells were reported. Roughly 300 gigabases of sequencing data and around 85 million unique TCR sequences made up an early release that covered under 750 HLA-typed donors. The genetic ancestry cluster associated with self-reported Caucasian donors included roughly four fifths of the 300 to 450 genotyped donors. The study was designed to test whether signatures of past pathogen exposure could be identified by cataloging public T cell receptors. The study used immunosequencing to profile the T cell repertoires of approximately 640 subjects and linked those repertoires to cytomegalovirus serostatus. In addition to the first cohort of roughly 700 subjects, a separate validation cohort of approximately 110 different subjects was used. The study combined high-throughput TCR immunosequencing, statistical association of individual TCRs with disease status, and machine learning to predict cytomegalovirus infection status. To study patterns of TCR occurrence, a later analysis re-analyzed previously published TCR beta repertoires from 600 to 750 donors and added high-resolution HLA genotyping. Rather than using new phenotypic data, the later analysis identified candidate immune exposures from TCR beta sequences and from how often those sequences occurred across donors. An earlier analysis of approximately 500 of the donors applied high-throughput TCR beta sequencing to assess whether each TCR beta V gene segment acted as functional or pseudogenic. Donor age, sex, ethnicity and CMV serostatus were collected together with the repertoire data. A later genetic analysis used genome-wide SNP genotypes for about 65% of the roughly 670 donors, treating that subset as a discovery cohort. Every repertoire in the discovery cohort had been generated on one and the same sequencing platform. HLA typing included class I and class II loci at four-digit resolution. The number of typed donors differed by locus: roughly 629-630 for A, B, C, DRB1 and DQB1; about 520 for DQA1; approximately 610 for DPA1; and around 490 for DPB1. Roughly 5 DR-DQ haplotypes were treated as single units for association and clustering because of strong linkage in the cohort. On average, 235,054 unique TCR beta nucleotide sequences were sequenced per donor among 350 to 400 genotyped donors of the cohort, with around 19% of those sequences being non-productive. General conclusions and limits of the study: An association between a missense DCLRE1C variant and V-gene and J-gene trimming of TCR beta chains was found in a later genetic analysis and replicated in an independent cohort. The authors suggested that the approach could potentially be generalized to other disease states and immunological phenotypes. A later analysis found that most CMV-associated TCR beta chains appeared HLA-restricted, with HLA associations seemingly driven largely by CMV exposure. Most TCR sequences were observed very rarely across donors, whereas some public TCRs were present in many individuals. Linkage disequilibrium might explain the correlated functional status among segregating V segments, but an unknown experimental factor could not be excluded. An earlier analysis of 587 of the donors showed that most TCR beta V segments appeared in productive rearrangements either about 87% or about 30% of the time, which broadly matched IMGT annotations. Several of the top co-occurrence clusters appeared to be linked to parvovirus B19, influenza, CMV and Epstein-Barr virus, according to a later analysis. A few of the identified cytomegalovirus-associated TCR beta chains were confirmed in vitro to be specific for cytomegalovirus antigens. The study listed approximately 150 TCR beta chains as associated with cytomegalovirus. Approximately 18 rarely observed V segments, including chromosome 9 orphons, were excluded from the earlier analysis of some 590 of the donors because counts were too low. Compared with the roughly 700-donor mean, donors in an Asian-associated ancestry cluster had fewer N-insertions in productive TCRs, according to a later genetic analysis. When HLA alleles, especially DR and DQ, strongly co-occurred, TCR associations were difficult to assign to individual alleles. In a later analysis, HLA-associated TCR beta chains showed more clonal expansion and lower generation probabilities than non-associated chains that were equally common. The classifier was reported to diagnose cytomegalovirus status with high specificity and sensitivity in both the original and validation cohorts. A group of highly shared sequence variants was considered likely to be a technical artifact of the sequencing pipeline. The only immune exposure information available for the cohort was CMV serostatus. Some IMGT-functional V segments, including TRBV6-2 and TRBV6-3, could not be distinguished by the 87-base-pair reads and were therefore excluded. A further reported finding was that TCR beta sequences accurately predicted the HLA-A and HLA-B alleles for most subjects in the first cohort. The presence/absence analyses assumed that sequencing depth was roughly uniform across donors, and that assumption may not be true. In a later analysis, the rate of TCR association differed among HLA loci, with DRB1 alleles having the most associated TCRs and HLA-C alleles having the fewest. Because HLA typing was unavailable for some donors at each locus, only the typed subset was used in association tests. Only TCR beta chains were sequenced in this cohort, and the absence of alpha or paired-chain data limited detectable features. At a false discovery rate of 0.05, a later analysis linked 16,951 TCR beta sequences to specific HLA alleles.

The library was produced with the immunoSEQ multiplex PCR assay. For the multiplex PCR, a mixture combining 60 forward primers for TCR Vbeta segments and 13 reverse primers for TCR Jbeta segments was used. A multiplex PCR assay on genomic DNA amplified the CDR3 region of rearranged TCR beta genes. Amplified TCR beta libraries were sequenced as 87-base-pair reads on the Illumina HiSeq System. Per the original workflow: In a later analysis, tens of millions of unique TCR beta chains were counted across the 650 to 700 repertoires, and approximately 11 million of these chains were shared by at least two donors. Raw reads were error-corrected and collapsed into unique sequences by a nearest-neighbor algorithm in which closely related sequences were merged to remove PCR and sequencing errors. V, D and J gene segments were assigned by aligning CDR3 sequences to IMGT reference sequences. For a sequence to be retained, a match of at least six nucleotides was required to both a V gene segment and a J gene segment. A rearrangement was called productive if the CDR3 had no stop codons and remained in frame with V and J, and every other rearrangement was called non-productive. CDR3 was defined by IMGT convention, running from the second conserved V-encoded cysteine to the conserved J-encoded phenylalanine. The earlier analysis of about 500 of the donors excluded sequences that lacked an unambiguous match to a single V gene segment. In an earlier analysis of 587 of the donors, V segments were called functional above 56.7% productive rearrangements and were called segregating when the between-donor standard deviation exceeded 5%. To diagnose cytomegalovirus status from the catalog of TCR beta chain sequences, a statistical classification framework was built. V and J gene assignment, in a later analysis, came from comparing TCR nucleotide sequences with IMGT/GENE-DB human TR gene sequences. The TCRdist pipeline was used in a later analysis to assign CDR3 sequences and most-parsimonious VDJ recombination scenarios. In a later analysis, every TCR beta chain was defined by the combination of its CDR3 amino acid sequence and its V-gene family, and reads without a unique V-gene family were dropped. As a way to deal with suspected cross-contamination and a sequencing artifact, a later analysis dropped roughly 620 nucleotide sequences that were highly shared and had low generation probability. In a later analysis, a clonal expansion index for each public chain was calculated from normalized within-repertoire ranks of inferred template counts. In a later analysis, generation probabilities were computed using a VDJ recombination model fitted to out-of-frame rearrangements, and the results were checked against IGoR. In a later analysis, TCR-TCR, TCR-HLA and TCR-CMV co-occurrence was scored with hypergeometric tests, and a repertoire-size bias correction was applied to TCR pairs. False discovery rates were estimated in a later analysis by permuting HLA or CMV assignments 20 times. In a later analysis, co-occurring TCRs were grouped using DBSCAN, and TCRdist sequence similarity was added for clustering within HLA-allele-positive subsets. Repertoires with fewer than 30,000 or more than 120,000 public chains were left out of co-occurrence clustering, as were roughly five repertoires with anomalous nucleotide sharing. TCRdb re-hosts the immuneACCESS table, in-frame sequences only. Its copies lack some clones; in the studies checked, an unresolved V gene accounts for under half of them, and the cause for the rest is not known. Clone size and the V and J calls come from that table; the DNA yielded D and trimming. Recorded for this sample are 90,000 or so clones; roughly 80% of them occurred a single time. Around 23% of the sample rests with the top ten.

In total, approximately 700 healthy bone marrow donors made up the cohort. All cohort members were sampled while nominally healthy, although unrecorded immune exposures were likely present. The donor was CMV seropositive and was included in the group of 270 or so seropositive cohort members. A peripheral blood sample was collected from each donor, and TCR beta sequencing was performed on peripheral blood mononuclear cells. Genomic DNA extraction from the blood cell samples was performed with the Qiagen DNeasy Blood Extraction Kit. Details on this clone: The specificity of this receptor is unknown. Base qualities are not recorded, but no much larger clone differs from it by a single base. Within the sample, other DNA sequences also encode this same CDR3.

CDR1 and CDR2 were assigned from the germline V gene as SGHDT and YYEEEE. Trimming removed 2 bases from V and 0 bases from J, leaving 5 bases between the germline ends. The CDR3, from cysteine to phenylalanine, totals 13 residues. The kept DNA is CDR3 alone, 39 bases in frame from the first base. This sequence uses TRBV5-6 and TRBJ1-1, with no confident D gene call. This TCR derives from a woman aged 45-59 years in good health and CMV-seropositive. Specimen: PBMCs. The nucleotide sequence is given as TGTGCCAGCAGCTTAAGCATGAACACTGAAGCTTTCTTT. Its product reads: CASSLSMNTEAFF.